The 25 T cell receptor beta chains given below trace back to one sample, sequenced in a study of blood T cell repertoires in COVID-19. TCRdb's copy holds only in-frame clones and misses some; the assay was immunoSEQ multiplex PCR. The sample carries a few hundred thousand clones, around 75% recorded once. The specimen sequenced was peripheral blood. These receptors all come from a human donor in a cohort sampled during active COVID-19.

The chain has TRBV6-6 and TRBJ1-2, with a tentative D call TRBD1 (6 bases). Germline assignment: CDR1 MNHNY and CDR2 SVGAGI (reference sequence). The CDR3 sequence is 13 residues long. Trimming pared 5 bases from V and 5 bases from J, leaving 12 bases between. Here the CDR3 DNA reads TGTGCCAGCAGTCCCGGGACATTATATGGCTACACCTTC. This encodes CASSPGTLYGYTF.

The chain links TRBV18 to TRBJ2-4, with 9 nucleotides matching TRBD2. The CDR3 sequence is 16 residues long. Germline loops: CDR1 KGHSH, CDR2 LQKENI. V shed 2 bases, J shed 4 bases, and the junction held 6 bases outside the gene matches. The CDR3 nucleotides read TGTGCCAGCTCACCAATTCCTAGCGGGAATAAAAACATTCAGTACTTC. This translates into CASSPIPSGNKNIQYF. The variable domain in full, with the rest retrieved from reference TRBV18 and TRBJ2-4, is NAGVMQNPRHLVRRRGQEARLRCSPMKGHSHVYWYRQLPEEGLKFMVYLQKENIIDESGMPKERFSAEFPKEGPSILRIQQVVRGDSAAYFCASSPIPSGNKNIQYFGAGTRLSVL.

The V gene is TRBV7-2, the J gene TRBJ1-4; D is unclear. The CDR3 runs 12 residues. V lost 3 bases to trimming and J lost 8 bases, with 7 bases between them. From germline, CDR1 is SGHTA and CDR2 FQGNSA. CDR3 in amino acids: CASSFSGEKLFF. The DNA of the CDR3 is TGTGCCAGCAGCTTCTCCGGGGAAAAACTGTTTTTT.

V and J are TRBV6-5 and TRBJ2-7; D uncertain. The CDR3 has 12 amino acids. Between the trimmed V and J ends, which lost 4 bases and 6 bases, there was a span of 10 bases. From germline, CDR1 is MNHEY and CDR2 SVGAGI. The CDR3 DNA sequence: TGTGCCAGCAGTTTTCGGCCGGGCGAGCAGTACTTC. Its protein product is CASSFRPGEQYF.

The V call is TRBV27, the J call TRBJ2-3; 12 nucleotides align to TRBD2. V shed 6 bases and J 6 bases; nucleotides not matched to a gene: 4. Germline loops: CDR1 MNHEY, CDR2 SMNVEV (reference sequence). The CDR3 is 14 amino acids. CDR3 in DNA: TGTGCCAGCAGGTCCACTAGCGGGAGGGATACGCAGTATTTT. It yields the protein CASRSTSGRDTQYF.

This clone occurred a few times. J is TRBJ2-5 and V is TRBV7-9, with D uncertain. CDR1 and CDR2 from the germline V gene are SEHNR and FQNEAQ (reference sequence). The CDR3 sequence is 14 residues long. The germline V and J ends were trimmed by 2 bases and 2 bases, with 9 bases remaining between them. Here the CDR3 DNA reads TGTGCCAGCAGCTTAATCGGAGCTCAAGAGACCCAGTACTTC. Residues: CASSLIGAQETQYF.

J is TRBJ2-1 and V is TRBV7-9; 12 bases map to TRBD2. This CDR3 region has 15 residues. Germline loops: CDR1 SEHNR, CDR2 FQNEAQ (reference sequence). V shed 3 bases, J shed 8 bases, and the junction held 5 bases outside the gene matches. CDR3: CASSLPGLAGHEQFF. CDR3 nucleotides: TGTGCCAGCAGCTTGCCGGGACTAGCGGGCCATGAGCAGTTCTTC.

For this clone: At one of its ends the junction is not consistent with the germline gene, which may arise from a read error. V is TRBV6-5 and J is TRBJ1-3, with D possibly being TRBD1 (5 bases). Germline V gene data show CDR1 as MNHEY and CDR2 as SVGAGI. The CDR3 totals 13 residues. This CDR3 is CASSYRSGNTIYF. CDR3 nucleotide sequence: TGTGCCAGTAGTTACAGGAGTGGAAACACCATATATTTT.

This chain links TRBV7-2 with TRBJ2-5, with 8 positions matching TRBD1. The germline V gene has CDR1 SGHTA and CDR2 FQGNSA. Trimming took 5 bases from V and 2 from J; bases not matched to a gene: 13. This CDR3 comprises 17 residues. The CDR3 spells CASSPSRDRRYQETQYF. The CDR3 nucleotides are TGTGCCAGCAGCCCCTCCAGGGACAGGAGATATCAAGAGACCCAGTACTTC. The full variable domain, in which reference TRBV7-2 and TRBJ2-5 provide the parts outside the CDR3, is GAGVSQSPSNKVTEKGKDVELRCDPISGHTALYWYRQSLGQGLEFLIYFQGNSAPDKSGLPSDRFSAERTGGSVSTLTIQRTQQEDSAVYLCASSPSRDRRYQETQYFGPGTRLLVL.

V is TRBV6-5 and J is TRBJ2-5, with 9 bases matching TRBD1. The J segment lost 3 bases and the V segment lost 5 bases, leaving 7 bases of the junction unmatched. Per germline, CDR1 MNHEY and CDR2 SVGAGI. The CDR3 has 15 residues. CDR3 loop: CASSPGQGWEETQYF. The CDR3 DNA reads TGTGCCAGCAGTCCTGGACAGGGGTGGGAAGAGACCCAGTACTTC.

The chain uses TRBV6-5 and TRBJ2-5, with TRBD2 identical over 13 bases. The CDR3 loop spans 15 amino acids. V lost 5 bases, J lost 5 bases, and 5 bases stayed unmatched. The germline V gene encodes CDR1 MNHEY and CDR2 SVGAGI. The CDR3 nucleotides read TGTGCCAGCAGTCGGACTAGCGGGGGTCGGGAGACCCAGTACTTC. Translation: CASSRTSGGRETQYF.

The chain is built from TRBV30 and TRBJ1-6; D uncertain. Germline V lookup: CDR1 GTSNPN, CDR2 SVGIG (reference sequence). The CDR3 has 13 residues. The V and J ends lost 1 base and 4 bases respectively, with 5 bases between them. Here the CDR3 DNA reads TGTGCCTGGAGTGAAGAGTATAATTCACCCCTCCACTTT. Its protein is CAWSEEYNSPLHF.

This clone was observed a handful of times. The rearrangement joins TRBV6-2 or TRBV6-3 to TRBJ2-1; maybe TRBD2 (6 bases). The CDR3 sequence is 13 residues long. Germline assignment: CDR1 MNHEY and CDR2 SVGEGT. V was cut by 3 bases and J by 8 bases, with 11 bases left in between. CDR3 coding DNA: TGTGCCAGCAGTTATCGGGAGACAGATGAGCAGTTCTTC. This codes for CASSYRETDEQFF.

The genes are TRBV7-8 and TRBJ2-2; TRBD1 aligns across 9 bases. The J segment lost 6 bases and the V segment lost 5 bases, leaving 4 bases of the junction unmatched. This CDR3 has 14 amino acids. Looked up from germline, CDR1 is SGHVS and CDR2 is FQNEAQ. The CDR3 DNA reads as TGTGCCAGCAGCCGGGACAGGGTGCCCGGGGAGCTGTTTTTT. Its protein product is CASSRDRVPGELFF.

The chain links TRBV21-1 to TRBJ2-2; the table calls TRBD1, which could not be checked here. TRBV21-1 is an annotated pseudogene. This CDR3 region has 21 residues. CDR3 loop: CASIKPESFGTGGPNTGELFF. CDR3 sequence (DNA): TGTGCCAGCATCAAACCGGAGAGTTTTGGGACAGGGGGCCCGAACACCGGGGAGCTGTTTTTT.

This clone showed up just once. The chain carries TRBV3-1 (or the pseudogene TRBV3-2) and TRBJ1-1; possibly TRBD1 for D (6 bases). This CDR3 is 11 amino acids long. The germline V gene has CDR1 LGHDT and CDR2 YNNKEL (reference sequence). The germline V and J ends were trimmed by 5 bases and 9 bases, with 10 bases remaining between them. CDR3 protein: CASSTGQKAFF. The CDR3 bases are TGTGCCAGCAGCACCGGACAGAAAGCTTTCTTT.

CDR3 sequence: CAWEPGLADSYEQYF. The CDR3 DNA is TGTGCCTGGGAACCGGGACTAGCGGATAGCTACGAGCAGTACTTC. The chain recombines TRBV30 with TRBJ2-7, with 11 bases that match TRBD2. Losses at the gene ends were 5 bases for V and 3 bases for J; bases not matched to a gene: 9. This CDR3 is 15 amino acids long. CDR1 GTSNPN and CDR2 SVGIG come from the germline V gene (reference sequence). Drawing the rest from reference TRBV30 and TRBJ2-7, the complete variable domain is SQTIHQWPATLVQPVGSPLSLECTVEGTSNPNLYWYRQAAGRGLQLLFYSVGIGQISSEVPQNLSASRPQDRQFILSSKKLLLSDSGFYLCAWEPGLADSYEQYFGPGTRLTVT.

The chain recombines TRBV7-6 with TRBJ2-7; TRBD1 agrees at 9 bases. Germline CDR1 is SGHVS and CDR2 is FNYEAQ. V dropped 5 bases and J dropped 7; count of bases not matched to a gene: 15. The CDR3 is made up of 16 amino acids. For the CDR3, the DNA is TGTGCCAGCAGCCTCTCCGGCGGGACAGGGTTATTTGAGCAGTACTTC. Translating it yields CASSLSGGTGLFEQYF.

This rearrangement joins TRBV7-9 to TRBJ1-4; TRBD1 might be the D (6 bases). From germline, CDR1 is SEHNR and CDR2 FQNEAQ (reference sequence). The CDR3 runs 14 residues. Deletions cut 2 bases from V and 2 bases from J, with 6 bases between. The CDR3 DNA sequence: TGTGCCAGCAGCTTAACAGGGACTAATGAAAAACTGTTTTTT. Its translation is CASSLTGTNEKLFF.

This clone occurred once. The chain recombines TRBV7-8 with TRBJ2-3; a weak D match, TRBD2 (5 bases). CDR3 size: 14 residues. Trimming took off 4 bases at V and 1 base at J, with 9 bases between the two ends. Germline V gives CDR1 SGHVS, CDR2 FQNEAQ. The CDR3 region is CASSSTIRTDTQYF. As DNA, the CDR3 is TGTGCCAGCAGCTCGACTATCCGCACAGATACGCAGTATTTT.

Written as DNA, the CDR3 is TGTGCCCTGCGGGACAGGGGGGACACTGAAGCTTTCTTT. Encoded protein: CALRDRGDTEAFF. The rearrangement joins TRBV28 to TRBJ1-1; 11 bases line up with TRBD1. J lost 3 bases, V lost 11 bases, and 5 bases had no gene match. Germline CDR1 is MDHEN and CDR2 is SYDVKM. The CDR3 runs to 13 residues.

This sequence joins TRBV19 and TRBJ1-3; no reliable D call. Germline CDR1 LNHDA, CDR2 SQIVND (reference sequence). The CDR3 covers 16 residues. Trimming took off 2 bases at V and 0 bases at J, with 11 bases between the two ends. DNA of the CDR3: TGTGCCAGTAGTATATTGGGCAGATCCTCTGGAAACACCATATATTTT. Translating gives CASSILGRSSGNTIYF.

The V and J genes are TRBV19 and TRBJ2-1, with 12 bases matching TRBD2. CDR1 LNHDA and CDR2 SQIVND come from the germline V gene (reference sequence). The junction had 8 bases not matched to a gene; V was cut back by 1 base and J by 7 bases. This CDR3 spans 17 amino acids. This chain's CDR3 is CASSIVLAGGPINEQFF. In DNA, the CDR3 is TGTGCCAGTAGTATAGTACTAGCGGGAGGCCCTATAAATGAGCAGTTCTTC.

This clone turned up a few times. This rearrangement joins TRBV30 to TRBJ1-2; TRBD1 is a possible D gene (5 bases). Germline-derived CDR1 and CDR2 are GTSNPN and SVGIG (reference sequence). V was shortened by 0 bases and J by 4 bases, with 15 bases between the two germline ends. This CDR3 spans 15 amino acids. The CDR3 DNA is TGTGCCTGGAGTGTAGGACACCAGACTTCCTATGGCTACACCTTC. It encodes CAWSVGHQTSYGYTF.

The rearrangement uses TRBV7-6 and TRBJ2-3, with 9 bases that match TRBD2. V was clipped by 5 bases and J by 3 bases; unmatched bases: 9. The CDR3 spans 16 residues. Germline V gene sequence: CDR1 SGHVS, CDR2 FNYEAQ. The CDR3 coding sequence is TGTGCCAGCAGCCAAAGGGGCGGGAGGGTTACAGATACGCAGTATTTT. This translates into CASSQRGGRVTDTQYF.